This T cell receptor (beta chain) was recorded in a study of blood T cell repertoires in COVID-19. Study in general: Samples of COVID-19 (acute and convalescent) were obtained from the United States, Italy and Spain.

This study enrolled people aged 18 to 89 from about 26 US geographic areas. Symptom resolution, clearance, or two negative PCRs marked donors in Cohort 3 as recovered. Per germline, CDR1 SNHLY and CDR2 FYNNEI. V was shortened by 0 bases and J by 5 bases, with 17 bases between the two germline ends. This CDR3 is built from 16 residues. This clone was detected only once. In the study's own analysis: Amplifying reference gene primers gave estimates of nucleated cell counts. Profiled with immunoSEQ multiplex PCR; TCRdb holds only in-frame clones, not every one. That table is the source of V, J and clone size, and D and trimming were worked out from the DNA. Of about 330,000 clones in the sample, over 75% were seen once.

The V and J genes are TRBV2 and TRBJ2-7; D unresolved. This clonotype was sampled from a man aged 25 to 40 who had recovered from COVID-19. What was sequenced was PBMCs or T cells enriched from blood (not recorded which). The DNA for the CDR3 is TGTGCCAGCAGTGAAGCGCTTATCCCGCGAGAGGACGAGCAGTACTTC. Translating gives CASSEALIPREDEQYF.